The text below deals with one T cell receptor (beta chain). CDR1 is LNHDA, CDR2 SQIVND, per germline (reference sequence). The ends were cut back, 3 bases at V and 0 bases at J, with 11 bases in the middle. The CDR3 has 16 amino acids. Amplification yielded TCR beta CDR3 regions, with RNA transcripts as the source. With the HTBI primer set, the TCR CDR3 went through a first round of RT-PCR. Each CDR3 protein is one row after TCRdb ran MiXCR on the multiplex PCR reads. Here the sample spans some 770,000 distinct CDR3 sequences, about a sixth being singletons. These data come from a study of T cells in Graves' hyperthyroidism and ophthalmopathy.

The material sequenced was blood. This sequence joins TRBV19 and TRBJ2-2, with D perhaps TRBD2 (5 bases). This sequence originates from a man younger than 35 with Graves' hyperthyroidism. DNA for the CDR3: TGTGCCAGTAGTATGGGAAGCGGAACGAACACCGGGGAGCTGTTTTTT. Translating it yields CASSMGSGTNTGELFF.